This is a list of T cell receptor beta chains from one sample in a study of blood T cells in healthy people across ages. One entry per CDR3 protein results from TCRdb running MiXCR on the 5' RACE reads. This sample has about 800,000 distinct CDR3 sequences; 58% occur once, and the top ten carry about 20%. The specimen sequenced was blood. The origin of the receptors is a young man in good health. CDR3s include the opening cysteine and the closing phenylalanine or tryptophan. The order of the fields is clone size, D gene, V gene, J gene, CDR3 protein, CDR3 DNA. The D gene is left open where the match is weak. For some rows the clone size is stated as once, few or many, or as a class when expanded; others skip it.

>-|TRBD2|TRBV20-1|TRBJ2-1
CSAKAGVDYNEQFF
TGCAGTGCCAAAGCGGGAGTAGACTACAATGAGCAGTTCTTC
>-|TRBD1|TRBV2|TRBJ2-4
CASSAGTGRNIQYF
TGTGCCAGCAGTGCCGGGACAGGGAGAAACATTCAGTACTTC
>-|-|TRBV27|TRBJ2-7
CASSSYPSYEQYF
TGTGCCAGCAGCAGTTACCCCAGCTACGAGCAGTACTTC
>-|TRBD1|TRBV4-1|TRBJ1-1
CASSQTGTGNTEAFF
TGCGCCAGCAGCCAAACAGGGACAGGGAACACTGAAGCTTTCTTT
>-|-|TRBV10-3|TRBJ2-1
CAISDSGTQNEQFF
TGTGCCATCAGTGATTCCGGGACTCAAAATGAGCAGTTCTTC
>-|-|TRBV5-1|TRBJ2-1
CASSLGPINEQFF
TGCGCCAGCAGCTTAGGGCCCATAAATGAGCAGTTCTTC
>-|-|TRBV9|TRBJ2-5
CASSPGRTVQETQYF
TGTGCCAGCAGCCCCGGCCGGACAGTCCAAGAGACCCAGTACTTC
>-|-|TRBV18|TRBJ1-4
CATGAALNEKLFF
TGTGCCACCGGAGCAGCTCTTAATGAAAAACTGTTTTTT
>few|-|TRBV25-1|TRBJ2-5
CASSVAGRETQYF
TGTGCCAGCAGTGTTGCAGGGCGGGAGACCCAGTACTTC
>-|-|TRBV11-1|TRBJ2-7
CASRGDPYEQYF
TGTGCCAGCAGAGGGGACCCCTACGAGCAGTACTTC
>-|TRBD2|TRBV5-1|TRBJ2-3
CASSFTGGASTDTQYF
TGCGCCAGCAGCTTTACGGGGGGGGCAAGCACAGATACGCAGTATTTT
>-|TRBD2|TRBV20-1|TRBJ2-1
CSARGTGLAGGLKNEQFF
TGCAGTGCTAGAGGGACAGGACTAGCGGGAGGGCTGAAAAATGAGCAGTTCTTC
>-|-|TRBV20-1|TRBJ1-5
CSARVGEVNQPQHF
TGCAGTGCTAGAGTAGGGGAGGTGAATCAGCCCCAGCATTTT
>-|TRBD1|TRBV6-6|TRBJ1-5
CASSYSLDRGWEPQHF
TGTGCCAGCAGTTACTCGTTGGACAGGGGGTGGGAGCCCCAGCATTTT
>few|TRBD2|TRBV7-2|TRBJ2-7
CASSPYSGTSGSEQYF
TGTGCCAGCAGCCCCTATTCCGGGACTAGCGGGAGCGAGCAGTACTTC
>-|-|TRBV2|TRBJ2-3
CASSSRALRGDTQYF
TGTGCCAGCAGTTCTCGGGCCCTGAGGGGAGATACGCAGTATTTT
>-|-|TRBV3-1|TRBJ1-1
CASSPVGRGNTEAFF
TGTGCCAGCAGCCCCGTGGGACGGGGGAACACTGAAGCTTTCTTT
>few|TRBD1|TRBV19|TRBJ1-6
CASSIGFQGQDGSPLHF
TGTGCCAGTAGTATAGGATTTCAGGGACAGGATGGATCACCCCTCCACTTT
>-|-|TRBV7-9|TRBJ1-1
CASSRSWGYTEAFF
TGTGCCAGCAGCCGTAGTTGGGGGTACACTGAAGCTTTCTTT
>few|-|TRBV4-3|TRBJ2-1
CASSQINIGTSWGHNEQFF
TGCGCCAGCAGCCAAATTAACATAGGGACCTCCTGGGGCCACAATGAGCAGTTCTTC
>-|TRBD2|TRBV20-1|TRBJ2-3
CSASTSGGTDTQYF
TGCAGTGCTTCGACTAGCGGGGGCACAGATACGCAGTATTTT
>-|-|TRBV20-1|TRBJ1-2
CSARTSGRRDYYGYTF
TGCAGTGCTCGAACCTCAGGGAGAAGGGACTACTATGGCTACACCTTC
>-|-|TRBV14|TRBJ2-5
CASSLLTTIGETQYF
TGTGCCAGCAGCCTCCTGACTACCATAGGGGAGACCCAGTACTTC
>-|-|TRBV27|TRBJ2-2
CASSFGTSYGGELFF
TGTGCCAGCAGTTTTGGAACTAGCTACGGCGGGGAGCTGTTTTTT
>few|-|TRBV6-2/TRBV6-3|TRBJ2-7
CAAGFCEQYF
TGTGCCGCGGGGTTCTGCGAGCAGTACTTC
>-|-|TRBV29-1|TRBJ2-3
CSVAQGTTDTQYF
TGCAGCGTTGCCCAGGGAACCACAGATACGCAGTATTTT
>-|TRBD2|TRBV6-4|TRBJ2-1
CASSPAGRALNEQFF
TGTGCCAGCAGTCCAGCAGGGAGGGCCCTCAATGAGCAGTTCTTC
>-|TRBD1|TRBV20-1|TRBJ1-1
CSASRGQANTEAFF
TGCAGTGCTAGTCGCGGACAGGCGAACACTGAAGCTTTCTTT
>-|TRBD2|TRBV29-1|TRBJ2-5
CSVVISGGAETQYF
TGCAGCGTTGTTATAAGCGGGGGAGCAGAGACCCAGTACTTC
>-|TRBD1|TRBV6-1|TRBJ1-2
CASSAEGQGNGYTF
TGTGCCAGCAGTGCCGAGGGACAGGGGAATGGCTACACCTTC
>-|-|TRBV20-1|TRBJ2-4
CSVGDPKNIQYF
TGCAGTGTTGGGGACCCCAAAAACATTCAGTACTTC
>-|-|TRBV20-1|TRBJ2-1
CSALGGPYANEQFF
TGCAGTGCCCTAGGGGGACCATACGCGAATGAGCAGTTCTTC
>few|TRBD1|TRBV4-2|TRBJ2-5
CASSQALTGGEETQYF
TGTGCCAGCAGCCAGGCTTTGACAGGGGGCGAAGAGACCCAGTACTTC
>-|-|TRBV20-1|TRBJ1-5
CSARADPNLNQPQHF
TGCAGTGCTAGAGCGGATCCAAACCTCAATCAGCCCCAGCATTTT
>-|TRBD2|TRBV20-1|TRBJ2-3
CSAGTSGVGDTQYF
TGCAGTGCCGGGACTAGCGGGGTGGGAGATACGCAGTATTTT
>-|-|TRBV20-1|TRBJ2-3
CSARDMRGSTDTQYF
TGCAGTGCTAGAGACATGAGAGGGAGCACAGATACGCAGTATTTT
>-|-|TRBV25-1|TRBJ1-1
CASSGYGQPWWTEAFF
TGTGCCAGCAGTGGCTATGGACAGCCCTGGTGGACTGAAGCTTTCTTT
>-|-|TRBV14|TRBJ2-1
CASSQDLPEGLASDEQFF
TGTGCCAGCAGCCAAGACCTGCCGGAGGGACTCGCAAGCGATGAGCAGTTCTTC
>-|-|TRBV6-6|TRBJ1-6
CASSYRTDRDSPLHF
TGTGCCAGCAGTTATCGGACAGACCGAGATTCACCCCTCCACTTT
>many|-|TRBV5-1|TRBJ2-5
CASSRGETQYF
TGTGCCAGCAGTAGGGGGGAGACCCAGTACTTC
>few|TRBD1|TRBV7-9|TRBJ2-7
CASNEARTGSSYEQYF
TGTGCCAGCAACGAGGCCCGGACAGGTTCTTCCTACGAGCAGTACTTC
>-|-|TRBV5-6|TRBJ2-7
CASSVDSISYEQYF
TGTGCCAGTAGCGTTGACAGTATCTCCTACGAGCAGTACTTC
>once|-|TRBV9|TRBJ2-3
CASSIGFGADTQYF
TGTGCCAGCAGCATCGGCTTCGGGGCAGATACACAGTATTTT
>once|-|TRBV6-1|TRBJ1-2
CASTRDKNYGYTF
TGTGCCAGCACACGGGACAAAAACTATGGCTACACCTTC
>-|-|TRBV20-1|TRBJ1-2
CSARDVQSYGYTF
TGCAGTGCTAGAGATGTACAGTCCTATGGCTACACCTTC
>few|-|TRBV7-3|TRBJ2-1
CASSLRIAASSNEQFF
TGTGCCAGCAGCTTACGGATAGCGGCATCCTCCAATGAGCAGTTCTTC
>few|TRBD1|TRBV29-1|TRBJ1-2
CSAGRTGPGGDGYTF
TGCAGCGCAGGGCGGACAGGGCCGGGGGGAGATGGCTACACCTTC
>once|-|TRBV28|TRBJ2-7
CASSPQGGKGYEQYF
TGTGCCAGCAGTCCGCAGGGGGGAAAGGGCTACGAGCAGTACTTC
>-|-|TRBV2|TRBJ1-2
CASSVRVFGGYTF
TGTGCCAGCAGTGTCCGGGTGTTTGGGGGCTACACCTTC
>-|-|TRBV28|TRBJ2-4
CASSPRGSDIQYF
TGTGCCAGCAGTCCAAGGGGGTCGGACATTCAGTACTTC
>few|TRBD2|TRBV14|TRBJ2-5
CASSPSMGGQETQYF
TGTGCCAGCAGCCCCTCAATGGGGGGGCAAGAGACCCAGTACTTC
>few|-|TRBV14|TRBJ1-1
CASSQTGAWAEAFF
TGTGCCAGCAGCCAAACGGGTGCGTGGGCTGAAGCTTTCTTT
>-|-|TRBV6-2/TRBV6-3|TRBJ2-1
CASSYGEAYNEQFF
TGTGCCAGCAGTTACGGGGAGGCCTACAATGAGCAGTTCTTC
>-|-|TRBV14|TRBJ1-1
CASSNWGPAEAFF
TGTGCCAGCAGCAACTGGGGTCCCGCTGAAGCTTTCTTT